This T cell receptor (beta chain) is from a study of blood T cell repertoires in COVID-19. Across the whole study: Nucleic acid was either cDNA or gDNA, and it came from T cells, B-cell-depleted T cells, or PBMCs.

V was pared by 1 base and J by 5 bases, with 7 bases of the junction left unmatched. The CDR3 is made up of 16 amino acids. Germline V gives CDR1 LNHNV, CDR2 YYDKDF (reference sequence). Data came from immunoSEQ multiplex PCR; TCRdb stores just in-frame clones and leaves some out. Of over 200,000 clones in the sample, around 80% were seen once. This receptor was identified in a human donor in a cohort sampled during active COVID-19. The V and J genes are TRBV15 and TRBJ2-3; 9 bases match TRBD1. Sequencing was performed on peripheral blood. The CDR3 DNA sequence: TGTGCCACCAGCAGAGGCTCGGGACAGGGAGGAGATACGCAGTATTTT. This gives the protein CATSRGSGQGGDTQYF.